Here is one T cell receptor beta chain with its context. The V and J ends lost 4 bases and 1 base respectively, with 13 bases between them. Germline CDR1 reads LNHDA; CDR2 reads SQIVND (reference sequence). The CDR3 contains 15 residues. TCRdb's copy holds only in-frame clones and misses some; the assay was immunoSEQ multiplex PCR. This table has 240,000 or so clones, approximately 84% appearing once. This sample is drawn from a study of Tregs in tolerant kidney transplant recipients. CD4+CD25+CD127- Tregs, CD4+CD25- non-Tregs, CD4 and CD8 cells were sorted. This clonotype originated in a human donor in good health. The V gene is TRBV19, the J gene TRBJ1-1; D is uncertain. Sequencing was performed on CD4+ T cells from blood. CDR3 sequence reads: CASSRTDGGNTEAFF. In nucleotides, the CDR3 is TGTGCCAGTAGTAGGACGGACGGAGGGAACACTGAAGCTTTCTTT.